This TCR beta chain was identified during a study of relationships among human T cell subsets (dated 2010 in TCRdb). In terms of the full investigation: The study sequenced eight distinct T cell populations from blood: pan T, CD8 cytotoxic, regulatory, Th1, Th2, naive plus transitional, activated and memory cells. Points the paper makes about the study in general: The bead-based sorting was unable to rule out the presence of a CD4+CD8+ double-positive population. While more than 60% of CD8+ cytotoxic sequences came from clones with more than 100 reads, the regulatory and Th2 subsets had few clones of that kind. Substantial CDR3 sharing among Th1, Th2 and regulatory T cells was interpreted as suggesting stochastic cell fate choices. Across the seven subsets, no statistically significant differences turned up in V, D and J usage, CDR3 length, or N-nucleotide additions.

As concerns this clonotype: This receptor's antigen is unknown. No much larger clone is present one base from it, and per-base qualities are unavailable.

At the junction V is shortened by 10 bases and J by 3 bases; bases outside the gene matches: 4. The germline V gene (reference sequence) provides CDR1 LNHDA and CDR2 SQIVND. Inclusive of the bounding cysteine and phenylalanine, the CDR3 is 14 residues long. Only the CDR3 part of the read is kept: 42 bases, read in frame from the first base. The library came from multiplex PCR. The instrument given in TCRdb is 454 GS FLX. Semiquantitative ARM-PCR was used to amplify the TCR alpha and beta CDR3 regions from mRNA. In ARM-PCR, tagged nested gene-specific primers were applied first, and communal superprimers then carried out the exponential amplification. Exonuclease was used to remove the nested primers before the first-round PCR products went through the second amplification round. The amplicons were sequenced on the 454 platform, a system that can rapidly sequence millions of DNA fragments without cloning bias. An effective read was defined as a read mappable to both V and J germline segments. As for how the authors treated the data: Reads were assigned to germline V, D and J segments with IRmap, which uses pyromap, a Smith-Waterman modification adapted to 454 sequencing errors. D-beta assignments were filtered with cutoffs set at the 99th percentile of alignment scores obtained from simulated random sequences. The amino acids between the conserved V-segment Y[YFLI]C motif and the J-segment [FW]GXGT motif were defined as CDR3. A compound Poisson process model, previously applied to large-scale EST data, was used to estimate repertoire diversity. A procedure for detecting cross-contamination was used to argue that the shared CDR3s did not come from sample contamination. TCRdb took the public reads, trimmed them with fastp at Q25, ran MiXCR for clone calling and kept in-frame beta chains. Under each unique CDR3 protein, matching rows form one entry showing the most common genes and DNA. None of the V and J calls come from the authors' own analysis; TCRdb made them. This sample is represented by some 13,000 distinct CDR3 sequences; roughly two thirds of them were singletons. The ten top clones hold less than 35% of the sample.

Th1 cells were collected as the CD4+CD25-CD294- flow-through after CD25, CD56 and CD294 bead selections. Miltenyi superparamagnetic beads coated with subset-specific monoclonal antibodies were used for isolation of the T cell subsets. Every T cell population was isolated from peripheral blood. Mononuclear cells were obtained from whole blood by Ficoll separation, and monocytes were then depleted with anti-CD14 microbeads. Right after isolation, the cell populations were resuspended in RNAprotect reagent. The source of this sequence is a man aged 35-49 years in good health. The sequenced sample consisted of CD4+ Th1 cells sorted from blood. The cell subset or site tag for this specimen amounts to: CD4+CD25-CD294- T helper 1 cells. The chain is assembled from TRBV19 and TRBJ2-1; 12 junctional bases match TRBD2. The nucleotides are TGTGCCACCCAGACTAGCGGGAGCTACAATGAGCAGTTCTTC. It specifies CATQTSGSYNEQFF.